The 18 T cell receptor beta chains in this list originate from one sample, sequenced in a study of response to subunit inactivated influenza vaccine. TCRdb used MiXCR to reprocess the RT-PCR reads, holding one entry per CDR3 protein. The repertoire holds about 700,000 distinct CDR3 sequences, with 14% as singletons. This specimen was PBMCs from blood, taken 14 to 15 days before vaccination. The receptors here all came from a man aged 45-65 years who received an inactivated influenza vaccine.

The V gene is TRBV20-1, the J gene TRBJ2-7; 8 positions agree with TRBD2. V dropped 6 bases and J dropped 0; count of bases not matched to a gene: 19. The CDR3 loop spans 18 amino acids. Germline values: CDR1 DFQATT, CDR2 SNEGSKA (reference sequence). The CDR3 sequence: CSATGGGQEKISSYEQYF. The CDR3 nucleotides read TGCAGTGCAACCGGGGGGGGCCAAGAGAAGATTTCCTCCTACGAGCAGTACTTC.

This clonotype was observed at least ten times. The V gene is TRBV6-1, the J gene TRBJ2-5, with 10 nucleotides matching TRBD2. Germline CDR1 is MNHNS and CDR2 is SASEGT. The length of the CDR3 is 15 residues. Trimming took 8 bases from V and 5 from J; bases not matched to a gene: 11. CDR3 sequence reads: CASALGAGGRETQYF. CDR3 in DNA: TGTGCCAGCGCCCTGGGAGCGGGAGGGAGGGAGACCCAGTACTTC.

The chain joins TRBV18 to TRBJ2-3, with D possibly being TRBD1 (6 bases). The V gene's germline CDR1 is KGHSH and CDR2 LQKENI. Trimming removed 6 bases at V and 5 bases at J, with 15 bases between. The CDR3 has 14 amino acids. The CDR3 sequence: CASSRTARGDTQYF. The CDR3 nucleotides are TGTGCCAGCTCCCGGACAGCACGGGGAGATACGCAGTATTTT.

Turning to this clonotype: The germline gene is not matched at one end of the junction; a read error may be the cause. This chain uses TRBV11-3 with TRBJ2-5; D is possibly TRBD1 or TRBD2 (5 bases each). CDR1 is SGHNT and CDR2 is YENEEA in the germline V gene. The CDR3 length is 16 residues. CDR3 in amino acids: CGSSLGVRGGQETQYF. The CDR3 DNA sequence: TGTGGCAGCAGCTTAGGAGTGAGGGGTGGCCAAGAGACCCAGTACTTC.

This clonotype was seen many times. DNA of the CDR3: TGCAGCGTTGAACTAGGGTATAATGAGCAGTTCTTC. Translated: CSVELGYNEQFF. This chain links TRBV29-1 with TRBJ2-1; D unclear. V lost 2 bases and J lost 7, with 9 bases in between. This CDR3 spans 12 amino acids. CDR1 is SQVTM, CDR2 ANQGSEA, per germline.

CDR3 in amino acids: CASSNPFWQYF. Written as DNA, the CDR3 is TGTGCCAGCAGTAATCCCTTCTGGCAGTACTTC. The chain links TRBV28 to TRBJ2-7; D gene ambiguous. Germline V gives CDR1 MDHEN, CDR2 SYDVKM. The CDR3 contains 11 residues. V shed 5 bases and J shed 9 bases, with 11 bases lying between them.

This clonotype was recorded at least ten times. V gene TRBV7-3 combines with J gene TRBJ2-2; perhaps TRBD2 as D (5 bases). This CDR3 is 16 amino acids long. CDR1 and CDR2 (germline): SGHTA, FQGTGA. The V end lost 5 bases, the J end lost 1 base, and 14 bases lay between the germline ends. The CDR3 sequence: CASSRLTGVNTGELFF. The CDR3 nucleotides are TGTGCCAGCAGCCGCCTCACCGGGGTGAACACCGGGGAGCTGTTTTTT.

This clonotype was recorded a few times. This chain uses TRBV2 with TRBJ2-1, with 7 bases matching TRBD2. This CDR3 has 16 residues. The ends lost 4 bases at V and 0 bases at J; junction bases unmatched: 6. Germline V gene sequence: CDR1 SNHLY, CDR2 FYNNEI. CDR3 sequence: CASSVVGGSSYNEQFF. CDR3 sequence (DNA): TGTGCCAGCAGTGTAGTGGGCGGGAGCTCCTACAATGAGCAGTTCTTC.

This clonotype was observed a few times. The chain combines TRBV4-3 with TRBJ2-1; unclear D gene. The V end was cut by 0 bases, the J end by 8 bases, with 17 bases between. From germline, CDR1 is LGHNA and CDR2 YSLEER. This CDR3 has 16 amino acids. The CDR3 region has the DNA TGCGCCAGCAGCCAAGAAAACTCGGCCCCGTTGCATGAGCAGTTCTTC. Translated: CASSQENSAPLHEQFF.

This clonotype turned up a few times. The V and J genes are TRBV11-2 and TRBJ2-1; D may correspond to TRBD1 or TRBD2 (5 bases each). The CDR3 length is 14 residues. CDR1 and CDR2 (germline): SGHAT, FQNNGV. V lost 6 bases, J lost 10 bases, and 19 bases lay in between. The DNA of the CDR3 is TGTGCCAGCAGATTACATCGAGGGGCGGTCGAGCAGTTCTTC. This translates into CASRLHRGAVEQFF.

The CDR3 spells CASSLARLSSTDTQYF. CDR3 DNA sequence: TGTGCCAGCAGCTTAGCGCGGCTTTCTAGCACAGATACGCAGTATTTT. The V call is TRBV7-9, the J call TRBJ2-3; the D is unclear. Trimming removed 0 bases from V and 0 bases from J, with 10 bases in between. CDR3 length: 16 residues. Germline V lookup: CDR1 SEHNR, CDR2 FQNEAQ (reference sequence).

This clonotype has a handful of counts. V and J are TRBV7-2 and TRBJ2-1, with 13 bases identical to TRBD2. The germline CDR1 and CDR2 sequences are SGHTA and FQGNSA. After removal of 6 bases from V and 8 bases from J, the junction contained 10 bases not matched to a gene. This CDR3 contains 16 residues. The DNA of the CDR3 is TGTGCCAGCAGTACTAGCGGGAGGGCCGTCGGCGATGAGCAGTTCTTC. This sequence encodes CASSTSGRAVGDEQFF.

This clonotype was observed a handful of times. V gene TRBV5-5 combines with J gene TRBJ1-1; a possible D gene is TRBD1 (6 bases). Germline-derived CDR1 and CDR2 are SGHKS and YYEKEE (reference sequence). V lost 3 bases, J lost 5 bases, and 14 bases lay in between. The CDR3 has 14 amino acids. The CDR3 sequence is CASSWARGRTEAFF. The CDR3, as DNA: TGTGCCAGCAGCTGGGCCAGGGGTAGGACTGAAGCTTTCTTT.

This clonotype was found a few times. The rearrangement joins TRBV6-1 to TRBJ2-7; weak D call: TRBD1 (5 bases). CDR1 is MNHNS, CDR2 SASEGT, per germline. Trimming shortened V by 5 bases and J by 1 base, and 12 bases separated the two germline ends. CDR3 length equals 14 residues. CDR3 DNA: TGTGCCAGCAGTAGGATGGCAGGGTCCTACGAGCAGTACTTC. It is translated as CASSRMAGSYEQYF.

The chain links TRBV6-2 or TRBV6-3 to TRBJ2-3, with D unclear. This CDR3 has 13 residues. The V gene lost 2 bases and the J gene lost 2 bases, with 5 bases spanning the gap. CDR1 is MNHEY and CDR2 is SVGEGT in the germline V gene. The CDR3 here is CASSYGYTDTQYF. CDR3 sequence (DNA): TGTGCCAGCAGTTACGGGTACACAGATACGCAGTATTTT.

The V call is TRBV11-2, the J call TRBJ2-4; tentatively, D is TRBD2 (5 bases). Trimming removed 6 bases at V and 6 bases at J, with 18 bases between. Germline CDR1 SGHAT, CDR2 FQNNGV. This CDR3 has 15 residues. CDR3 sequence reads: CASRKNEGSRNIQYF. For the CDR3, the DNA is TGTGCCAGCAGGAAAAACGAGGGTAGTAGAAACATTCAGTACTTC.

The chain links TRBV6-2 or TRBV6-3 to TRBJ2-1, with 7 bases lining up with TRBD1. The CDR3 consists of 13 residues. Germline assignment: CDR1 MNHEY and CDR2 SVGEGT. Germline trimming cut 7 bases from V and 9 bases from J; bases unmatched to any gene: 9. The CDR3 nucleotides are TGTGCCAGCACAGACAGGGTGGATTTTGAGCAGTTCTTC. It yields the protein CASTDRVDFEQFF.

V usage is TRBV6-5 and J usage is TRBJ2-1, with 8 bases matching TRBD2. This CDR3 spans 15 amino acids. After removal of 4 bases from V and 2 bases from J, the junction contained 4 bases not matched to a gene. From germline, CDR1 is MNHEY and CDR2 SVGAGI. CDR3 in amino acids: CASSSTSGPYNEQFF. In nucleotides, the CDR3 is TGTGCCAGCAGTTCTACTAGCGGCCCCTACAATGAGCAGTTCTTC.